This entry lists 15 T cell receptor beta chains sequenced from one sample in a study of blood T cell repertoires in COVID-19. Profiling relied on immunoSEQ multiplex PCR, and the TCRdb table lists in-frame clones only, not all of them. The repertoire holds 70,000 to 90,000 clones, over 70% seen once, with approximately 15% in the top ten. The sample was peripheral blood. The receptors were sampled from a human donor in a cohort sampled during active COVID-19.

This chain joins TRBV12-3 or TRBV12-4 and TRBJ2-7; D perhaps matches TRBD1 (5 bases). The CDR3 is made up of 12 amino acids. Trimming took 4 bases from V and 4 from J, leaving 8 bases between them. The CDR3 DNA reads TGTGCCAGCAGTTGGGGCCGTTACGAGCAGTACTTC. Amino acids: CASSWGRYEQYF.

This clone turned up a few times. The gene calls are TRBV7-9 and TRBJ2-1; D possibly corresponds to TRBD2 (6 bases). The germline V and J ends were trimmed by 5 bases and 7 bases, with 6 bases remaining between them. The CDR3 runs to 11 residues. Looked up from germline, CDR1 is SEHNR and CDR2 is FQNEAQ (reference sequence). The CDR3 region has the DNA TGTGCCAGCAGCGGGGGGAATGAGCAGTTCTTC. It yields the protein CASSGGNEQFF.

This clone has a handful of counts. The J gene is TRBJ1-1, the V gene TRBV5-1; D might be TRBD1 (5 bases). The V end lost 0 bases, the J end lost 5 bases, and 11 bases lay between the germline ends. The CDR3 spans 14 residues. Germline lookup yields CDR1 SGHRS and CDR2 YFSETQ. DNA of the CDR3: TGCGCCAGCAGCTTGGCCACACGGGGGACTGAAGCTTTCTTT. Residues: CASSLATRGTEAFF.

The CDR3 spells CASLHRVTSYGYTF. The CDR3 DNA is TGTGCCAGTCTCCACAGGGTAACGAGCTATGGCTACACCTTC. V and J are TRBV19 and TRBJ1-2, with a tentative D call TRBD1 (6 bases). Germline-derived CDR1 and CDR2 are LNHDA and SQIVND (reference sequence). Trimming removed 8 bases from V and 4 bases from J, with 17 bases in between. There are 14 residues in the CDR3.

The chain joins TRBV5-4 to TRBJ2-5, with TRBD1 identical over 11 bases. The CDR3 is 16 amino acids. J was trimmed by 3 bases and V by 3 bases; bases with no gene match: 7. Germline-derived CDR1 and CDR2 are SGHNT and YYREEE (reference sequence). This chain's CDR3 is CASSSQPGQGEETQYF. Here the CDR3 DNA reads TGTGCCAGCAGCTCTCAACCGGGACAGGGGGAAGAGACCCAGTACTTC.

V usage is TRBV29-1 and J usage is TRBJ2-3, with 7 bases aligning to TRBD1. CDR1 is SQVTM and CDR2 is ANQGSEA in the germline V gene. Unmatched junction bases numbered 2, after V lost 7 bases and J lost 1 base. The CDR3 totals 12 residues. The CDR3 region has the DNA TGCAGCGACGGACAGGGCACAGATACGCAGTATTTT. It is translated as CSDGQGTDTQYF.

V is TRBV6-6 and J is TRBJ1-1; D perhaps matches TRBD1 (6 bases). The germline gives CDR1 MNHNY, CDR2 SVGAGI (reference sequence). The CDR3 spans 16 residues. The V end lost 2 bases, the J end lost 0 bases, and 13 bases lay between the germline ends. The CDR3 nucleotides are TGTGCCAGCAGTTACGCCCCGGACAGATTGAACACTGAAGCTTTCTTT. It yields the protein CASSYAPDRLNTEAFF.

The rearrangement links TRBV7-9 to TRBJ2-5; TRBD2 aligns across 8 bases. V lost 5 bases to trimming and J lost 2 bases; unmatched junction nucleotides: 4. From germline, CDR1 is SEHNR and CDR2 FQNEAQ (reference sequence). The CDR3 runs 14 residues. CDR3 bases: TGTGCCAGCAGCATCACTAGCGGACAAGAGACCCAGTACTTC. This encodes CASSITSGQETQYF.

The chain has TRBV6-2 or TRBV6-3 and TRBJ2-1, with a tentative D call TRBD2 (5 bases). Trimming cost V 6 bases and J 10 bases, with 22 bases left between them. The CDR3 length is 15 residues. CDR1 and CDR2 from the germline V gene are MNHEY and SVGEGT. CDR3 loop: CASSYRAGGRLEQFF. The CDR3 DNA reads TGTGCCAGCAGCTATAGGGCCGGCGGGCGATTGGAGCAGTTCTTC.

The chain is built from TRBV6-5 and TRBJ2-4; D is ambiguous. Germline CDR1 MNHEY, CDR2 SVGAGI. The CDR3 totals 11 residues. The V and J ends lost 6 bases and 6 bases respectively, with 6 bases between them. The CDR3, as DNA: TGTGCCAGCAGAGTCGGAAACATTCAGTACTTC. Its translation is CASRVGNIQYF.

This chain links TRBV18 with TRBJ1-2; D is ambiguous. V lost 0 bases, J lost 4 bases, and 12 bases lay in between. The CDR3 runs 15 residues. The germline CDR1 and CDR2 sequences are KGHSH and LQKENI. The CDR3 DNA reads TGTGCCAGCTCACCACCTGGAGAGTTGGGCTATGGCTACACCTTC. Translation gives CASSPPGELGYGYTF.

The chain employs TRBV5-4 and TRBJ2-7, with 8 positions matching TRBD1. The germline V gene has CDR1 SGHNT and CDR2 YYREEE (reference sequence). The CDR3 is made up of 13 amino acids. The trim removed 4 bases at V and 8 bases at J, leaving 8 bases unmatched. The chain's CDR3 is CASSEDREQKQYF. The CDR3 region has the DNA TGTGCCAGCAGCGAGGACAGGGAACAAAAGCAGTACTTC.

The CDR3 is CATSRGRAGVNGYTF. The DNA for the CDR3 is TGTGCCACCAGCAGAGGTCGAGCAGGCGTCAATGGCTACACCTTC. V usage is TRBV15 and J usage is TRBJ1-2; D is unclear. Germline V gene lookup returns CDR1 LNHNV and CDR2 YYDKDF (reference sequence). Deletions cut 1 base from V and 6 bases from J, with 15 bases between. The CDR3 totals 15 residues.

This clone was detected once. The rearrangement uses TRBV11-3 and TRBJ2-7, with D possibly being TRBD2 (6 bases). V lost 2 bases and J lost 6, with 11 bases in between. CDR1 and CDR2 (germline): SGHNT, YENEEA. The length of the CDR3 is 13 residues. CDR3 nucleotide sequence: TGTGCCAGCAGCTTATGGCGGGAAAGCGAGCAGTACGTC. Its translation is CASSLWRESEQYV.

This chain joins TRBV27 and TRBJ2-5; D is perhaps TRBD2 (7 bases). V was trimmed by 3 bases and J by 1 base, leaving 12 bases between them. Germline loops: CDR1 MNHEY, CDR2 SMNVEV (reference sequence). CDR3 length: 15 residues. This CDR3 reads CASSFGAGAQETQYF. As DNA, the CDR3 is TGTGCCAGCAGTTTTGGGGCGGGGGCCCAAGAGACCCAGTACTTC.